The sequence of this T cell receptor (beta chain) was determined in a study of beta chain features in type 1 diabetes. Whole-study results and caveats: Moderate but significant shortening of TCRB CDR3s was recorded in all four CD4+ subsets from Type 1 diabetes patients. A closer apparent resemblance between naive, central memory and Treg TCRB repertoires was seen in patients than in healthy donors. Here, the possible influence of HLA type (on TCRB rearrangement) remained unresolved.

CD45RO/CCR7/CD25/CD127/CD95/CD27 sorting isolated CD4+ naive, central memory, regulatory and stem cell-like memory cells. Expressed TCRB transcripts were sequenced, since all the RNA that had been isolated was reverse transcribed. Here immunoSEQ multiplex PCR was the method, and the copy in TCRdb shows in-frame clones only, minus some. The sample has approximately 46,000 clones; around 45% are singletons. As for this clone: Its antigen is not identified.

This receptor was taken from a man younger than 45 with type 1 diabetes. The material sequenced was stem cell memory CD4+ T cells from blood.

In DNA form, the CDR3 reads TGTGCCAGCAGCCAAGACCCCGGGAGGACCCACGAGCAGTACTTC. Protein sequence: CASSQDPGRTHEQYF. This sequence joins TRBV14 and TRBJ2-7; 7 bases are a match to TRBD2. V was clipped by 0 bases and J by 5 bases; unmatched bases: 7. Germline V gene lookup returns CDR1 SGHDN and CDR2 FVKESK. The CDR3 covers 15 residues.